Following are 13 T cell receptor beta chains from one sample sequenced in a study of T cell responses to AZD1222 COVID-19 vaccine. Assay used: immunoSEQ multiplex PCR; TCRdb lists only in-frame clones, some missing. The sample has about 120,000 clones, more than 90% seen once. Material: peripheral blood, obtained 28 days after the second AZD1222 dose. The receptors here all came from an adult who received the AZD1222 COVID-19 vaccine.

The rearrangement links TRBV5-4 to TRBJ2-7; 9 nucleotides match TRBD2. Losses at the gene ends were 1 base for V and 2 bases for J; bases not matched to a gene: 4. Germline assignment: CDR1 SGHNT and CDR2 YYREEE (reference sequence). This CDR3 is 15 amino acids long. CDR3: CASSLFAGGTYEQYF. CDR3 coding DNA: TGTGCCAGCAGCTTGTTCGCGGGGGGGACCTACGAGCAGTACTTC.

This chain's CDR3 is CASSLSAGINYGYTF. The CDR3 DNA follows: TGTGCCAGCAGTTTATCTGCAGGAATCAACTATGGCTACACCTTC. The chain has TRBV27 and TRBJ1-2; D is unresolved. The CDR3 runs to 15 residues. Germline V CDR1 and CDR2: MNHEY, SMNVEV (reference sequence). V shed 0 bases and J shed 2 bases, with 10 bases lying between them.

V and J are TRBV19 and TRBJ1-2; TRBD1 might be the D (5 bases). V was cut by 3 bases and J by 4 bases, with 6 bases left in between. Germline values: CDR1 LNHDA, CDR2 SQIVND (reference sequence). The CDR3 has 12 residues. The CDR3 sequence: CASSMGTYGYTF. The CDR3 nucleotides are TGTGCCAGTAGTATGGGGACCTATGGCTACACCTTC.

J is TRBJ1-2 and V is TRBV7-2; no clear D. Trimming shortened V by 1 base and J by 4 bases, and 16 bases separated the two germline ends. The germline V gene has CDR1 SGHTA and CDR2 FQGNSA. The CDR3 consists of 16 residues. The CDR3: CASSLEGRSRAYGYTF. The CDR3 DNA is TGTGCCAGCAGCTTAGAGGGTCGGAGTAGGGCCTATGGCTACACCTTC.

The chain employs TRBV5-1 and TRBJ2-3, with TRBD1 identical over 7 bases. The CDR3 consists of 14 residues. Germline CDR1 reads SGHRS; CDR2 reads YFSETQ. With 2 bases clipped from V and 2 bases from J, the junction kept 2 bases outside the gene matches. CDR3 in amino acids: CASSLDRVTDTQYF. The DNA for the CDR3 is TGCGCCAGCAGCTTAGACAGGGTCACAGATACGCAGTATTTT.

The chain joins TRBV7-8 to TRBJ1-1; 9 positions match TRBD1. V lost 5 bases to trimming and J lost 10 bases; unmatched junction nucleotides: 14. The CDR3 has 15 residues. Germline assignment: CDR1 SGHVS and CDR2 FQNEAQ. CDR3 protein: CASSRRGQGSLRAFF. DNA for the CDR3: TGTGCCAGCAGCCGCCGAGGACAGGGGTCCCTTCGAGCTTTCTTT.

The chain has TRBV6-5 and TRBJ1-4; TRBD1 agrees at 7 bases. Germline trimming cut 6 bases from V and 2 bases from J; bases unmatched to any gene: 3. The CDR3 runs 14 residues. From germline, CDR1 is MNHEY and CDR2 SVGAGI. The CDR3: CASRMTGTNEKLFF. CDR3 sequence (DNA): TGTGCCAGCAGGATGACAGGGACTAATGAAAAACTGTTTTTT.

The chain has TRBV6-5 and TRBJ2-7, with D maybe TRBD1 (5 bases). V was cut by 7 bases and J by 6 bases, with 13 bases left in between. CDR3 length: 12 amino acids. Germline-derived CDR1 and CDR2 are MNHEY and SVGAGI. CDR3 in amino acids: CASKGLAVEQYF. The DNA of the CDR3 is TGTGCCAGCAAGGGGTTAGCCGTCGAGCAGTACTTC.

CDR3 region: CASSRGTAYNEQFF. The CDR3 nucleotides read TGTGCCAGCAGCAGGGGGACAGCCTACAATGAGCAGTTCTTC. This rearrangement joins TRBV7-2 to TRBJ2-1, with TRBD1 matching 7 bases. The germline V gene has CDR1 SGHTA and CDR2 FQGNSA. J lost 2 bases, V lost 5 bases, and 3 bases had no gene match. The CDR3 length is 14 residues. The whole variable domain, remainder taken from reference TRBV7-2 and TRBJ2-1, is GAGVSQSPSNKVTEKGKDVELRCDPISGHTALYWYRQSLGQGLEFLIYFQGNSAPDKSGLPSDRFSAERTGGSVSTLTIQRTQQEDSAVYLCASSRGTAYNEQFFGPGTRLTVL.

This clone was detected once. The gene calls are TRBV13 and TRBJ2-1; 9 bases agree with TRBD2. Per the germline V gene, CDR1 is PRHDT and CDR2 is FYEKMQ (reference sequence). V was clipped by 4 bases and J by 6 bases; unmatched bases: 10. The CDR3 runs 16 residues. The CDR3 region has the DNA TGTGCCAGCAGCTCCTGGCGGGGGGGCCCTGTCAATGAGCAGTTCTTC. This encodes CASSSWRGGPVNEQFF. The full variable domain, rest sourced from reference TRBV13 and TRBJ2-1, is AAGVIQSPRHLIKEKRETATLKCYPIPRHDTVYWYQQGPGQDPQFLISFYEKMQSDKGSIPDRFSAQQFSDYHSELNMSSLELGDSALYFCASSSWRGGPVNEQFFGPGTRLTVL.

The chain employs TRBV5-4 and TRBJ2-1; 9 positions match TRBD2. CDR3 size: 15 residues. With V trimmed by 0 bases and J by 2 bases, 0 bases remained unmatched. Germline V gene sequence: CDR1 SGHNT, CDR2 YYREEE (reference sequence). CDR3 DNA sequence: TGTGCCAGCAGCTTGGAGCGGGGGGCCTACAATGAGCAGTTCTTC. Protein sequence: CASSLERGAYNEQFF.

The rearrangement uses TRBV7-2 and TRBJ1-1; D is undetermined. V lost 6 bases, J lost 11 bases, and 25 bases lay in between. Germline V lookup: CDR1 SGHTA, CDR2 FQGNSA. The CDR3 covers 15 residues. CDR3 loop: CASSPIRGFGLVAFF. The CDR3 DNA reads as TGTGCCAGCAGTCCCATCCGGGGATTTGGGCTAGTGGCTTTCTTT.

The chain joins TRBV4-2 to TRBJ1-4; 7 positions match TRBD1. The CDR3 is made up of 16 amino acids. Trimming cost V 0 bases and J 8 bases; bases outside gene matches: 9. Germline V gene data show CDR1 as LGHNA and CDR2 as YNFKEQ. CDR3 sequence reads: CASSQDPRGAEEKLFF. DNA of the CDR3: TGTGCCAGCAGCCAAGATCCCAGGGGGGCAGAGGAAAAACTGTTTTTT.